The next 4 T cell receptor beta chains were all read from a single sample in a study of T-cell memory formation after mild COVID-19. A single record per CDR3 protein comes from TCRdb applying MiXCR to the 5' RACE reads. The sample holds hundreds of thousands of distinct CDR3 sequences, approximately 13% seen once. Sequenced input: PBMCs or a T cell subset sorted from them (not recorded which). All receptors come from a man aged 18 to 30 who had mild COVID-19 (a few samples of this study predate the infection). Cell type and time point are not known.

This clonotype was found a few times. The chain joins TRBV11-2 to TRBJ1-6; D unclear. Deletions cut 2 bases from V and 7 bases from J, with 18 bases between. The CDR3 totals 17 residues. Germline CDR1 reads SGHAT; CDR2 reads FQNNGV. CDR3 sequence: CASSLNLFLVSNSPLHF. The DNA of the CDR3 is TGTGCCAGCAGCTTAAACCTATTTTTGGTTTCAAATTCACCCCTCCACTTT.

CDR3 protein: CASSFSGLATDTQYF. As DNA, the CDR3 is TGTGCCAGCAGCTTCTCGGGACTAGCCACAGATACGCAGTATTTT. This chain links TRBV7-9 with TRBJ2-3; 9 nucleotides match TRBD2. V was clipped by 3 bases and J by 2 bases; unmatched bases: 3. CDR1 is SEHNR, CDR2 FQNEAQ, per germline (reference sequence). The CDR3 spans 15 residues. The full variable domain, rest sourced from reference TRBV7-9 and TRBJ2-3, is DTGVSQNPRHKITKRGQNVTFRCDPISEHNRLYWYRQTLGQGPEFLTYFQNEAQLEKSRLLSDRFSAERPKGSFSTLEIQRTEQGDSAMYLCASSFSGLATDTQYFGPGTRLTVL.

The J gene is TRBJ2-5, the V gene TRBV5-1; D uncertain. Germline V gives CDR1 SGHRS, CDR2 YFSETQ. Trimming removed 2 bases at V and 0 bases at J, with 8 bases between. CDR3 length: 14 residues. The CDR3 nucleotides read TGCGCCAGCAGCTTTCAGAAATACCAAGAGACCCAGTACTTC. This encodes CASSFQKYQETQYF.

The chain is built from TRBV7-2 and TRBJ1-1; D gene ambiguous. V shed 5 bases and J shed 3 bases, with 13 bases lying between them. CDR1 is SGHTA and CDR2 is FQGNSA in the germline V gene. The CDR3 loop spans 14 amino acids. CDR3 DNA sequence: TGTGCCAGCAGCGCGATGGGCCGGGACACTGAAGCTTTCTTT. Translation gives CASSAMGRDTEAFF.